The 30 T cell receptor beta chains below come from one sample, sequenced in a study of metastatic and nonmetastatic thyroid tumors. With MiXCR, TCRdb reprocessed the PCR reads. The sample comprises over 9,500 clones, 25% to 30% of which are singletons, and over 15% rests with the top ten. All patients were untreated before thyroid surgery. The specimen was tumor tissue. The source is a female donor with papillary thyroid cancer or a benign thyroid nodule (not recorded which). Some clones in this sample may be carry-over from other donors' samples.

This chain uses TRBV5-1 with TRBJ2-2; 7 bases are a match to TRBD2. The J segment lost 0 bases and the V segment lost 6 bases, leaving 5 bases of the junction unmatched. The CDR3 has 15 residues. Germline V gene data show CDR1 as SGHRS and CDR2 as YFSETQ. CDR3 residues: CASTAGAPNTGELFF. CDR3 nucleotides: TGCGCCAGCACCGCGGGAGCCCCGAACACCGGGGAGCTGTTTTTT.

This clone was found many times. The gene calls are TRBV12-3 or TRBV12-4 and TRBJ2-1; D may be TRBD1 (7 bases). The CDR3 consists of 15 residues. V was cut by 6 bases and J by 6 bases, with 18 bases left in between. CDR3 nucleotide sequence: TGTGCCAGCAGCCCAGGGGGGACCCCCCCCAATGAGCAGTTCTTC. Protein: CASSPGGTPPNEQFF.

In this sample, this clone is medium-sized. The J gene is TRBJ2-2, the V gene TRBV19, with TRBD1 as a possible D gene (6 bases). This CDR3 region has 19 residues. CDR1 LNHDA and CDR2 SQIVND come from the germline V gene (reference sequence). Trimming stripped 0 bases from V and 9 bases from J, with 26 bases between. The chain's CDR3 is CASSIDLRTAASRARELFF. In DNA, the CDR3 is TGTGCCAGTAGTATAGATCTGAGGACAGCAGCATCACGGGCCCGGGAGCTGTTTTTT.

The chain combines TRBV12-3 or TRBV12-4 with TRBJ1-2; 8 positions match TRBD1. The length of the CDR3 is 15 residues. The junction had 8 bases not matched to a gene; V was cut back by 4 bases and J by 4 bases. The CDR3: CASSSWTGRSYGYTF. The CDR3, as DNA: TGTGCCAGCAGTTCATGGACAGGGAGGTCCTATGGCTACACCTTC.

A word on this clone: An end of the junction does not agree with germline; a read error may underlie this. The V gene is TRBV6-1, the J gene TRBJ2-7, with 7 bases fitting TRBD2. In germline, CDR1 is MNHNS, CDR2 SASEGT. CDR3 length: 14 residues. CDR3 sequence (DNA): TGTGCCAGCAGCCTTCCGGGGACTACCTACCAGCAGTACTTC. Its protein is CASSLPGTTYQQYF.

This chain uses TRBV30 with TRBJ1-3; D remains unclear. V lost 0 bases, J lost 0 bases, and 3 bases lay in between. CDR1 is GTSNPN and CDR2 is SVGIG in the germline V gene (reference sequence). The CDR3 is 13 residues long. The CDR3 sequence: CAWSVASGNTIYF. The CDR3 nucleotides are TGTGCCTGGAGTGTGGCCTCTGGAAACACCATATATTTT.

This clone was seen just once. For the CDR3, the DNA is TGTGCCAGCAGCTTAGGCCAGGGTGGGACCGGGGAGCTGTTTTTT. Its translation: CASSLGQGGTGELFF. The chain is built from TRBV7-3 and TRBJ2-2, with D perhaps TRBD1 (5 bases). V dropped 2 bases and J dropped 5 bases, with 12 bases sitting between them. CDR3 length equals 15 residues. CDR1 is SGHTA, CDR2 FQGTGA, per germline.

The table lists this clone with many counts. CDR3: CASSPRRGLNSPLHF. In DNA, the CDR3 is TGTGCCAGCAGTCCTAGACGGGGACTTAATTCACCCCTCCACTTT. The chain joins TRBV12-3 or TRBV12-4 to TRBJ1-6; D possibly corresponds to TRBD1 (5 bases). CDR3 length: 15 amino acids. V gave up 5 bases and J gave up 6 bases, with 14 bases separating them.

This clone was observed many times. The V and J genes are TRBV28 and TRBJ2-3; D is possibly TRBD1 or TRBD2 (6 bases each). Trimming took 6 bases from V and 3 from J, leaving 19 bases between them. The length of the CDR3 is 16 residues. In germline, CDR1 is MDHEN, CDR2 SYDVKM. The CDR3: CASSDPRGASTDTQYF. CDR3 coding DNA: TGTGCCAGCAGCGACCCGAGGGGGGCATCGACAGATACGCAGTATTTT. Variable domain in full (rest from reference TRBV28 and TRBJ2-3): DVKVTQSSRYLVKRTGEKVFLECVQDMDHENMFWYRQDPGLGLRLIYFSYDVKMKEKGDIPEGYSVSREKKERFSLILESASTNQTSMYLCASSDPRGASTDTQYFGPGTRLTVL.

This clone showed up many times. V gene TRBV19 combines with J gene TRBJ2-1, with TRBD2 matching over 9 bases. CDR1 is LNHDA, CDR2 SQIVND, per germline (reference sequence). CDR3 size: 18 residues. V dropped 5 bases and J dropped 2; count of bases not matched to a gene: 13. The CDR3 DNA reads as TGTGCCAGTAGTGGTATTAGCGGGAGACTTAGCCCCTACAATGAGCAGTTCTTC. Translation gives CASSGISGRLSPYNEQFF.

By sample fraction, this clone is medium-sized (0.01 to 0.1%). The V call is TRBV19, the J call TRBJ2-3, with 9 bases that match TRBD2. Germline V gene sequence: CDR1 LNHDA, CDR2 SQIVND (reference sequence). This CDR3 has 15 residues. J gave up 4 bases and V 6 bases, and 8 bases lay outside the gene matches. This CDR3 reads CASSPGTSSSDTQYF. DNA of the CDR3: TGTGCCAGTAGCCCCGGGACTAGCAGCTCAGATACGCAGTATTTT.

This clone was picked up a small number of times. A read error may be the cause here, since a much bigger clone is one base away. Here the CDR3 DNA reads TGCAGCGCCCGGCGGGCAGGGACCTACAAGCAGTACTTC. Translated: CSARRAGTYKQYF. The rearrangement uses TRBV29-1 and TRBJ2-7; D might be TRBD1 or TRBD2, each matching 5 bases. This CDR3 has 13 amino acids. The germline V gene encodes CDR1 SQVTM and CDR2 ANQGSEA.

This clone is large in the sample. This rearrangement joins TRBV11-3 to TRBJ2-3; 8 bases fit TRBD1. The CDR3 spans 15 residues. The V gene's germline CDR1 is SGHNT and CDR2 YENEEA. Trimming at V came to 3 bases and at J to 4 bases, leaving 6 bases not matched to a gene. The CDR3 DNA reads TGTGCCAGCAGCTTGGACAGGGCTGCGGCAGATACGCAGTATTTT. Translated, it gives CASSLDRAAADTQYF.

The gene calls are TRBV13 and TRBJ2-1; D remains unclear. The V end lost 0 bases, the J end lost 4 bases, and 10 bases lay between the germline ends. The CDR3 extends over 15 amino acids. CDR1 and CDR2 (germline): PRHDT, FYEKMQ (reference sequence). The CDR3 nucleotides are TGTGCCAGCAGCTTAGGCTACACTCAATACAATGAGCAGTTCTTC. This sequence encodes CASSLGYTQYNEQFF.

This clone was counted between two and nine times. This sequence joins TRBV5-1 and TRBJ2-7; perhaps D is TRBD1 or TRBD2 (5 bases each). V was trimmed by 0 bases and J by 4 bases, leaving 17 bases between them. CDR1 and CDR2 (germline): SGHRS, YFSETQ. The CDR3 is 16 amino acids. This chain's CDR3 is CASSLDFGARLYEQYF. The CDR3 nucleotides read TGCGCCAGCAGCTTGGACTTCGGGGCCAGACTTTACGAGCAGTACTTC. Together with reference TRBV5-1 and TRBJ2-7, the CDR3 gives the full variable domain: KAGVTQTPRYLIKTRGQQVTLSCSPISGHRSVSWYQQTPGQGLQFLFEYFSETQRNKGNFPGRFSGRQFSNSRSEMNVSTLELGDSALYLCASSLDFGARLYEQYFGPGTRLTVT.

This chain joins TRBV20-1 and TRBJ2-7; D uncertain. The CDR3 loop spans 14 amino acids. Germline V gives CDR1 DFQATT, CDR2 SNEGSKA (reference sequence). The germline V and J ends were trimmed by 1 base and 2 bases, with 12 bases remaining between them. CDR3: CSARVGSTTYEQYF. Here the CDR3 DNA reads TGCAGTGCTAGAGTTGGGTCTACCACCTACGAGCAGTACTTC.

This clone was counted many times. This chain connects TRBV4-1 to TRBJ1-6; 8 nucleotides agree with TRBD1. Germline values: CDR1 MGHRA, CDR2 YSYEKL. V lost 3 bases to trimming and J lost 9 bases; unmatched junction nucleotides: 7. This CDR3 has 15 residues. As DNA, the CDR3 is TGCGCCAGCAGCCAGGGGGCAGGGGGCGGTTCACCCCTCCACTTT. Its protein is CASSQGAGGGSPLHF.

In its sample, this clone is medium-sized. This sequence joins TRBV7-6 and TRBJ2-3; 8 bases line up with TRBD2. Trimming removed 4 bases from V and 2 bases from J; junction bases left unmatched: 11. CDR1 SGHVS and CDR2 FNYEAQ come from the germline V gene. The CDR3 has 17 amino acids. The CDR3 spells CASSSLGAGEVTDTQYF. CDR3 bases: TGTGCCAGCAGCTCCCTGGGAGCGGGAGAGGTCACAGATACGCAGTATTTT.

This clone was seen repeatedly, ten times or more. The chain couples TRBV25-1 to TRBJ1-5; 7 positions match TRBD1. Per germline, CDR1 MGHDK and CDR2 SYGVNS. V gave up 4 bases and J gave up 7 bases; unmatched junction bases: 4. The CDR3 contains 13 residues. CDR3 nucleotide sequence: TGTGCCAGCAGTGGACAGGGCACACAGCCCCAGCATTTT. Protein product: CASSGQGTQPQHF. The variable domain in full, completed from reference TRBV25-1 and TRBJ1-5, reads EADIYQTPRYLVIGTGKKITLECSQTMGHDKMYWYQQDPGMELHLIHYSYGVNSTEKGDLSSESTVSRIRTEHFPLTLESARPSHTSQYLCASSGQGTQPQHFGDGTRLSIL.

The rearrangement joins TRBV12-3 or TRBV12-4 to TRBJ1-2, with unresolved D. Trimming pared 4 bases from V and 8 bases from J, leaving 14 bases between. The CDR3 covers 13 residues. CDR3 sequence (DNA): TGTGCCAGCAGTTCCCGGCACTCGGAGGGCTACACCTTC. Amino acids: CASSSRHSEGYTF.

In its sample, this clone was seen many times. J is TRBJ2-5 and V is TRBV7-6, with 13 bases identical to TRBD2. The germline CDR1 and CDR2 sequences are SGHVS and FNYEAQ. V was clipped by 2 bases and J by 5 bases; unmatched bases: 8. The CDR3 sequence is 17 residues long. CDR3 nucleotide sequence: TGTGCCAGCAGCTTAACACTAGCGGGAGGGCGCGGGGAGACCCAGTACTTC. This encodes CASSLTLAGGRGETQYF. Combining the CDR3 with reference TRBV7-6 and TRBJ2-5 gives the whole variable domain GAGVSQSPRYKVTKRGQDVALRCDPISGHVSLYWYRQALGQGPEFLTYFNYEAQQDKSGLPNDRFSAERPEGSISTLTIQRTEQRDSAMYRCASSLTLAGGRGETQYFGPGTRLLVL.

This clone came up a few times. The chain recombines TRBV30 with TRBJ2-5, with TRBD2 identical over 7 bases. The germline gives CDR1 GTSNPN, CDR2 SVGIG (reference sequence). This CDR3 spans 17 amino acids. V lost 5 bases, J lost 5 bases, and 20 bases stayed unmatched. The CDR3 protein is CAWEIRTSSQFGETQYF. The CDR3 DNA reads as TGTGCCTGGGAAATTCGGACTAGTTCCCAATTTGGGGAGACCCAGTACTTC.

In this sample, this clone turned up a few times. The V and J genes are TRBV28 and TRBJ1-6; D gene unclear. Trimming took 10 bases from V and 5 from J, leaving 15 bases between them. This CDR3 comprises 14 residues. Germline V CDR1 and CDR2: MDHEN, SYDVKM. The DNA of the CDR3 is TGTGCCACCGGGGAGGGCGTTAATAATTCACCCCTCCACTTT. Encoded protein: CATGEGVNNSPLHF.

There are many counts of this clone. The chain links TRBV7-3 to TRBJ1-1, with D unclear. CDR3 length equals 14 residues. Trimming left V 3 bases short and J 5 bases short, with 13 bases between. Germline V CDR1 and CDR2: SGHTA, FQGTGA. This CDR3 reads CASSLEGSKTEAFF. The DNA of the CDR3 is TGTGCCAGCAGCTTGGAGGGTTCGAAAACTGAAGCTTTCTTT.

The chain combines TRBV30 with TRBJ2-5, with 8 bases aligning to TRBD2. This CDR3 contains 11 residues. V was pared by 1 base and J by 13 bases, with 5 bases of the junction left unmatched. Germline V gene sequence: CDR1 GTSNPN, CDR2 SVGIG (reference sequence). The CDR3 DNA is TGTGCCTGGAGTGCTTCTAGCGGGTGGTACTTC. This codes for CAWSASSGWYF.

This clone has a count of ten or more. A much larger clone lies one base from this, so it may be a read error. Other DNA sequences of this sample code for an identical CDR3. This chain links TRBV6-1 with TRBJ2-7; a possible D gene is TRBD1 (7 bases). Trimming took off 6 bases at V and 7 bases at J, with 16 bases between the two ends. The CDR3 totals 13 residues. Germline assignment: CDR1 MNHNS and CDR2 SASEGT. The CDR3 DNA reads TGTGCCAGCAGCCAACTGCAGGGGGGTGAGCAGTACTTC. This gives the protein CASSQLQGGEQYF.

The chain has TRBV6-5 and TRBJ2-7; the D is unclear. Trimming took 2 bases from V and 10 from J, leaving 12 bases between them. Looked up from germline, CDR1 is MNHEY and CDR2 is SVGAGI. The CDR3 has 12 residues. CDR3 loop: CASSYGLATQYF. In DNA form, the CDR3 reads TGTGCCAGCAGTTACGGGCTGGCGACTCAGTACTTC.

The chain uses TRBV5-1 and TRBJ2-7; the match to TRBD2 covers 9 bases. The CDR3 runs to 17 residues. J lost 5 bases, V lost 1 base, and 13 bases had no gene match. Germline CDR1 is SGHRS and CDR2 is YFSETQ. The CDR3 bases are TGCGCCAGCAGCTTGTTAGCGGGAGTACCCGGGGGCCACGAGCAGTACTTC. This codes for CASSLLAGVPGGHEQYF. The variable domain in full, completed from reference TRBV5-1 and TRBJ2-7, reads KAGVTQTPRYLIKTRGQQVTLSCSPISGHRSVSWYQQTPGQGLQFLFEYFSETQRNKGNFPGRFSGRQFSNSRSEMNVSTLELGDSALYLCASSLLAGVPGGHEQYFGPGTRLTVT.

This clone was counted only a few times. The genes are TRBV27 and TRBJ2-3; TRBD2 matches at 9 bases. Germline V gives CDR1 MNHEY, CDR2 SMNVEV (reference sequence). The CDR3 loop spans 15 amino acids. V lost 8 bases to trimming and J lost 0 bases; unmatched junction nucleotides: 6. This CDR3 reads CASAQAGGSTDTQYF. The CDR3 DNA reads TGTGCCAGCGCTCAAGCGGGGGGAAGCACAGATACGCAGTATTTT.

CDR3 sequence: CASSPLGAGGSNIQYF. The CDR3 DNA reads TGTGCCAGCAGCCCTCTGGGGGCAGGGGGATCTAACATTCAGTACTTC. J is TRBJ2-4 and V is TRBV27, with 7 bases matching TRBD1. CDR3 length: 16 amino acids. Germline-derived CDR1 and CDR2 are MNHEY and SMNVEV (reference sequence). V shed 6 bases, J shed 7 bases, and the junction held 15 bases outside the gene matches.